Given below is one TCR beta chain in context. The germline V gene encodes CDR1 MDHEN and CDR2 SYDVKM. Trimming took 3 bases from V and 11 from J; bases not matched to a gene: 12. The CDR3 contains 15 residues. The data originate from a study of blood T cell repertoires in COVID-19. Assay: immunoSEQ multiplex PCR; the TCRdb copy retains only in-frame clones and omits some. The profile shows hundreds of thousands of clones, approximately 86% of them singletons. Sequenced material: peripheral blood. The chain is built from TRBV28 and TRBJ2-3, with 9 bases identical to TRBD2. This TCR was sampled from a woman older than 75 with active or convalescent COVID-19. The CDR3 is CASSLGRGGRLVQYF. The CDR3 DNA reads TGTGCCAGCAGTTTGGGGCGGGGGGGCCGGTTGGTGCAGTATTTT.